This T cell receptor (beta chain) was identified during a study of CD4+ T cells in melanoma. J was trimmed by 6 bases and V by 3 bases; bases with no gene match: 6. CDR1 is SGHRS and CDR2 is YFSETQ in the germline V gene. This CDR3 spans 15 amino acids. TCRdb's table, derived via immunoSEQ multiplex PCR, lists solely in-frame clones and lacks some. The table records more than 110,000 clones, 80% to 95% of them present only once. The source is a human donor with melanoma. The V call is TRBV5-1, the J call TRBJ2-5; 12 nucleotides match TRBD2. CDR3 sequence: CASSSTSGGPKTQYF. CDR3 sequence (DNA): TGCGCCAGCAGCTCCACTAGCGGGGGGCCGAAGACCCAGTACTTC.